This T cell receptor (beta chain) emerged from a study of identical twins. Template switching introduced a universal primer site, and the cDNA bore unique molecular identifiers. Via MiXCR, TCRdb re-called the 5' RACE reads, giving one row per CDR3 protein. This sample yields 310,000 or so distinct CDR3 sequences, of which 8% to 9.5% are seen a single time; roughly 7% belongs to the top ten. The study's findings and limits: Insertion counts were lower in abundant cord blood beta clonotypes, a trend that memory repertoires did not show. Among beta out-of-frame sequences, excess sharing between twins appeared weaker.

CDR3 size: 13 residues. CDR1 is SGHRS and CDR2 is YFSETQ in the germline V gene. V shed 2 bases and J shed 0 bases, with 6 bases lying between them. This clonotype was detected ten times or more. Its antigen is undetermined. The same specimen was also included in a second study, on yellow fever vaccine responses in identical twins.

Sequencing used CD8+ T cells sorted from blood. The receptor was derived from a woman aged 18-30 years in good health. The V gene is TRBV5-1, the J gene TRBJ2-7; D gene ambiguous. The CDR3 DNA reads TGCGCCAGCAGCTTTTATTCCTCCTACGAGCAGTACTTC. Its protein is CASSFYSSYEQYF.